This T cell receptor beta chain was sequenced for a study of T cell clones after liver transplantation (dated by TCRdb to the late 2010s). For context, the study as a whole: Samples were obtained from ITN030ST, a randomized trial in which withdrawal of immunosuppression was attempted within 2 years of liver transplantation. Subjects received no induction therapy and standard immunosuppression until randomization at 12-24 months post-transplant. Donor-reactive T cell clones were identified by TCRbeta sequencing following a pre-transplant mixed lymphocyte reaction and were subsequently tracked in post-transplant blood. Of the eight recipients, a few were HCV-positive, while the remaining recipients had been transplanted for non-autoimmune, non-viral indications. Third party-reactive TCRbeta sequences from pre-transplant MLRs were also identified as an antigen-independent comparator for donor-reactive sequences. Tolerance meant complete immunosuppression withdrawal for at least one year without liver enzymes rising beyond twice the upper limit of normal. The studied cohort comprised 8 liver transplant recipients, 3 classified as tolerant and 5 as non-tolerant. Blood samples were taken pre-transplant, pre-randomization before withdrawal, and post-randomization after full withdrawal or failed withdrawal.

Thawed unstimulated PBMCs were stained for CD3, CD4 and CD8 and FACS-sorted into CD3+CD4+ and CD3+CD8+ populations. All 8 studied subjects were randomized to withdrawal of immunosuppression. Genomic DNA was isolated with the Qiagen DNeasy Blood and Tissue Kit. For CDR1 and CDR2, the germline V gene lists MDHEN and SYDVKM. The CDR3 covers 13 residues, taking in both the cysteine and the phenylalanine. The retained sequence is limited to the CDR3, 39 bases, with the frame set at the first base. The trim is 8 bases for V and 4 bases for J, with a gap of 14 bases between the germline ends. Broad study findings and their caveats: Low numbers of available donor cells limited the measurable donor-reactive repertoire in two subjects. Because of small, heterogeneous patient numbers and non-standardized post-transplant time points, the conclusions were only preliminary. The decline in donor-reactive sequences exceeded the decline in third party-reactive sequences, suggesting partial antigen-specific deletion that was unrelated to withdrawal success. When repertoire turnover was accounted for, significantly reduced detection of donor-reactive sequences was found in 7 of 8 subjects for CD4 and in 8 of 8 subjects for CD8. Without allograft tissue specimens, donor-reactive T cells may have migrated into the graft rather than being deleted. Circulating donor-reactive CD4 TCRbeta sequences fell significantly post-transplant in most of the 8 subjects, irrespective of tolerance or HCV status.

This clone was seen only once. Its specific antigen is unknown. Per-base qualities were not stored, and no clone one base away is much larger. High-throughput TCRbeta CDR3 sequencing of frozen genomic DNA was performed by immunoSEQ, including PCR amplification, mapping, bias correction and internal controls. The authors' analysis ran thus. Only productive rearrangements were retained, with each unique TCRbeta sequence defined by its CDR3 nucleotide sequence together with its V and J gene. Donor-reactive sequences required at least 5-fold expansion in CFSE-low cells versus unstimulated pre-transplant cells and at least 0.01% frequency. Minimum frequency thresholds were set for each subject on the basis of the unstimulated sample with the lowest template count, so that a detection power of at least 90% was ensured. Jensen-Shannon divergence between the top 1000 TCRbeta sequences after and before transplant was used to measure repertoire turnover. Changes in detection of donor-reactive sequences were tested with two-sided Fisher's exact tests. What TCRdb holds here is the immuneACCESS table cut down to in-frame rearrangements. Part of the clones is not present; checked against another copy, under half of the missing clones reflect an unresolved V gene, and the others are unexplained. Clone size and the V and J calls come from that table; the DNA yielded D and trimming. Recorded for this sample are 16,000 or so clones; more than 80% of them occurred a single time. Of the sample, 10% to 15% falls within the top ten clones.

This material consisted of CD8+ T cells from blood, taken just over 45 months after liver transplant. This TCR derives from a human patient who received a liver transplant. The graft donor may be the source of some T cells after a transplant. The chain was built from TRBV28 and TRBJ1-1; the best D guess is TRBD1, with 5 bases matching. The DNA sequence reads TGTGCCAGCGGCCGGGGGAGGGGCACTGAAGCTTTCTTT. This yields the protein CASGRGRGTEAFF.